The clone carrying this TCR beta chain was picked up a small number of times. The sample originates from a study of blood T cell repertoires in COVID-19. Study overall: Samples came from the United States, Italy and Spain, spanning acute and convalescent COVID-19. PBMCs, B-cell-depleted T cells, or T cells were the source of the cDNA or gDNA that made up the material.

Seattle participants joined during active infection and were tracked over time. Using immunoSEQ multiplex PCR, the repertoire was profiled, and TCRdb retains in-frame clones only, with some absent. The sample records some 390,000 clones, 89% being singletons. Germline CDR1 SGHTA, CDR2 FQGTGA. The CDR3 totals 13 residues. V lost 2 bases and J 4 bases, leaving 8 bases between the germline ends. The sequencing sample was made of peripheral blood. This sequence was found in a woman aged 40 to 55 with COVID-19, enrolled during active disease. The chain recombines TRBV7-3 with TRBJ1-1; tentatively, D is TRBD1 (6 bases). The CDR3 spells CASSLGGATEAFF. The CDR3 nucleotides are TGTGCCAGCAGCTTAGGGGGGGCCACTGAAGCTTTCTTT.